These 5 T cell receptor beta chains came from one sample sequenced in a study of blood T cell repertoires in COVID-19. Clones were read by immunoSEQ multiplex PCR, and TCRdb kept only the in-frame ones, dropping some. The sample shows approximately 240,000 clones, roughly 80% of them seen only once. The specimen sequenced was peripheral blood. These TCRs come from an elderly woman with active or convalescent COVID-19.

This chain links TRBV20-1 with TRBJ1-2; TRBD1 matches at 7 bases. CDR1 DFQATT and CDR2 SNEGSKA come from the germline V gene (reference sequence). The CDR3 consists of 13 residues. Germline trimming cut 3 bases from V and 4 bases from J; bases unmatched to any gene: 5. The CDR3 DNA sequence: TGCAGTGCTAGTGAAGACAGGGCCTATGGCTACACCTTC. Protein: CSASEDRAYGYTF.

The rearrangement uses TRBV2 and TRBJ1-1, with D uncertain. Per germline, CDR1 SNHLY and CDR2 FYNNEI. CDR3 length: 16 residues. V lost 4 bases to trimming and J lost 1 base, with 16 bases between them. CDR3 region: CASSGRKIRQNTEAFF. CDR3 DNA: TGTGCCAGCAGTGGCAGAAAAATACGTCAGAACACTGAAGCTTTCTTT.

This clone was seen only once. The genes are TRBV19 and TRBJ1-2; a possible D gene is TRBD1 (6 bases). This CDR3 spans 14 amino acids. CDR1 and CDR2 from the germline V gene are LNHDA and SQIVND (reference sequence). Between the trimmed V and J ends, which lost 5 bases and 1 base, there was a span of 11 bases. CDR3 amino acids: CASSSGTYNYGYTF. CDR3 coding DNA: TGTGCCAGTAGTTCCGGGACATATAACTATGGCTACACCTTC.

The chain couples TRBV19 to TRBJ2-2; D not resolved. Trimming shortened V by 11 bases and J by 0 bases, and 10 bases separated the two germline ends. Looked up from germline, CDR1 is LNHDA and CDR2 is SQIVND (reference sequence). This CDR3 spans 13 amino acids. CDR3 residues: CAGNRTNTGELFF. The CDR3 DNA reads as TGTGCCGGCAACCGTACGAACACCGGGGAGCTGTTTTTT. Filled out from reference TRBV19 and TRBJ2-2, the complete variable domain reads DGGITQSPKYLFRKEGQNVTLSCEQNLNHDAMYWYRQDPGQGLRLIYYSQIVNDFQKGDIAEGYSVSREKKESFPLTVTSAQKNPTAFYLCAGNRTNTGELFFGEGSRLTVL.

The gene calls are TRBV3-1 (or the pseudogene TRBV3-2) and TRBJ1-2; 10 nucleotides match TRBD1. V was pared by 4 bases and J by 7 bases, with 12 bases of the junction left unmatched. The CDR3 is 16 amino acids. Germline V gives CDR1 LGHDT, CDR2 YNNKEL (reference sequence). The CDR3 reads CASSLLSRTGGSGYTF. The CDR3 bases are TGTGCCAGCAGCCTCTTGTCGAGGACAGGGGGATCTGGCTACACCTTC.